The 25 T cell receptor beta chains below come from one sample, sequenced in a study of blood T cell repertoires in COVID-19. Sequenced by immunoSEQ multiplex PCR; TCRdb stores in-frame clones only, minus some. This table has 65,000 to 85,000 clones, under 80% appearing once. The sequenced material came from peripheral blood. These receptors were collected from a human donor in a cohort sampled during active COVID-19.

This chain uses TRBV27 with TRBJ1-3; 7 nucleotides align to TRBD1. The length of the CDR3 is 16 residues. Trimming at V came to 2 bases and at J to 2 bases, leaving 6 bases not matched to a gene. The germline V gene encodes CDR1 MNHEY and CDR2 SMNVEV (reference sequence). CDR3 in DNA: TGTGCCAGCAGTTTAGCATACGGGACAGCTGGAAACACCATATATTTT. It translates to CASSLAYGTAGNTIYF.

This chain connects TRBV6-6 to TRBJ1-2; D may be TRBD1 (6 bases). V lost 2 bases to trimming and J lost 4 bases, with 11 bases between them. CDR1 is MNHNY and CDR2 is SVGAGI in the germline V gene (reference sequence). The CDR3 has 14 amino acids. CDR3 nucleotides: TGTGCCAGCAGTTACGTGCTAGGGGGCTATGGCTACACCTTC. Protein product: CASSYVLGGYGYTF.

This CDR3 is CASSIKGTGVYGYTF. CDR3 nucleotides: TGTGCCAGTAGTATCAAAGGGACAGGGGTCTATGGCTACACCTTC. The chain is built from TRBV19 and TRBJ1-2; 10 nucleotides line up with TRBD1. In germline, CDR1 is LNHDA, CDR2 SQIVND (reference sequence). The CDR3 spans 15 residues. The J segment lost 4 bases and the V segment lost 3 bases, leaving 5 bases of the junction unmatched. Full variable domain (missing parts from reference TRBV19 and TRBJ1-2): DGGITQSPKYLFRKEGQNVTLSCEQNLNHDAMYWYRQDPGQGLRLIYYSQIVNDFQKGDIAEGYSVSREKKESFPLTVTSAQKNPTAFYLCASSIKGTGVYGYTFGSGTRLTVV.

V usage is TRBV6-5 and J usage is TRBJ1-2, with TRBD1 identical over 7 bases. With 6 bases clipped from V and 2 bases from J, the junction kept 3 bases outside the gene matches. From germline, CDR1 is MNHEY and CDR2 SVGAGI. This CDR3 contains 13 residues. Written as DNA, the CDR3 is TGTGCCAGCAGCGCGACAGGGAACTATGGCTACACCTTC. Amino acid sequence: CASSATGNYGYTF.

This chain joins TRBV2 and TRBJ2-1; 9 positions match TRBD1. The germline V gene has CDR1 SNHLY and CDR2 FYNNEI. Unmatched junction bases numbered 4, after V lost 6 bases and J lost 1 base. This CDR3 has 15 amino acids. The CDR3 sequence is CASSGTGSSYNEQFF. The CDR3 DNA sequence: TGTGCCAGCAGCGGGACAGGGAGTTCCTACAATGAGCAGTTCTTC.

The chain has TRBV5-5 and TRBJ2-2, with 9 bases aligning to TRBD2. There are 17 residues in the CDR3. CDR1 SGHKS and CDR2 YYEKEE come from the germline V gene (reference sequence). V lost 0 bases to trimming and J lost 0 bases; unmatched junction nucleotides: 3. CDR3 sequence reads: CASSLAGGRANTGELFF. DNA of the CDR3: TGTGCCAGCAGCTTGGCCGGCGGGAGGGCGAACACCGGGGAGCTGTTTTTT.

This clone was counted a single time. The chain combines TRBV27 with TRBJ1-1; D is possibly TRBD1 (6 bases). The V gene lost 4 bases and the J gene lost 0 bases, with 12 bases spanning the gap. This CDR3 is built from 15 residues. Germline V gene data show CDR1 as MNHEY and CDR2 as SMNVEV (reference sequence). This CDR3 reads CASSSFGQLNTEAFF. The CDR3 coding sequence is TGTGCCAGCAGTTCATTCGGACAGCTGAACACTGAAGCTTTCTTT.

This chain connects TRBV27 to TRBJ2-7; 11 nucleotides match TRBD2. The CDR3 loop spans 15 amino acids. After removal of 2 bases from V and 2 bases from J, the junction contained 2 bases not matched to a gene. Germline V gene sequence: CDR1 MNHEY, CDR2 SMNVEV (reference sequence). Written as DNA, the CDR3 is TGTGCCAGCAGTTTAGCACTAGCGGGGGCCTACGAGCAGTACTTC. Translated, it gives CASSLALAGAYEQYF.

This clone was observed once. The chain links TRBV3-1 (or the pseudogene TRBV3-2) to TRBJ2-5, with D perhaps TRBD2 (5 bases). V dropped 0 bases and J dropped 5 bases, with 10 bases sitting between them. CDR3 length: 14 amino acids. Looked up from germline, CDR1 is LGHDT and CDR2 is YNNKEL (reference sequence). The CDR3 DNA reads TGTGCCAGCAGCCAAGAGAGGGTCGGCGAGACCCAGTACTTC. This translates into CASSQERVGETQYF.

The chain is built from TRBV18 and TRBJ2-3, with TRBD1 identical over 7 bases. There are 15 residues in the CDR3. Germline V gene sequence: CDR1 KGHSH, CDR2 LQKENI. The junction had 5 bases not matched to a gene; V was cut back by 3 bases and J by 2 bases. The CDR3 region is CASSPPGQTTDTQYF. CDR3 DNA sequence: TGTGCCAGCTCACCCCCGGGACAGACCACAGATACGCAGTATTTT.

CDR3 sequence: CASSFAGPVETQYF. CDR3 DNA: TGTGCCAGCAGTTTCGCGGGTCCGGTAGAGACCCAGTACTTC. This chain connects TRBV28 to TRBJ2-5, with D perhaps TRBD2 (5 bases). V lost 3 bases to trimming and J lost 4 bases, with 12 bases between them. CDR3 length: 14 residues. Germline assignment: CDR1 MDHEN and CDR2 SYDVKM.

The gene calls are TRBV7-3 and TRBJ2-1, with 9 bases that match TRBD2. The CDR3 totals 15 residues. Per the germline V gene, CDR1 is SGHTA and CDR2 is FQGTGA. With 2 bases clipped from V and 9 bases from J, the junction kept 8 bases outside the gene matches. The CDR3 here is CASSLGAGGQIEQFF. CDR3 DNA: TGTGCCAGCAGCTTAGGAGCGGGGGGCCAAATTGAGCAGTTCTTC.

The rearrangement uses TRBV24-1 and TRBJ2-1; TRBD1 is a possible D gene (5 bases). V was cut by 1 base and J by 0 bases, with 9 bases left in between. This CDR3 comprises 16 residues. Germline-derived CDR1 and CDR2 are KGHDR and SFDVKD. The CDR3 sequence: CATSDFGQSSYNEQFF. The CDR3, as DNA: TGTGCCACCAGTGATTTTGGACAAAGCTCCTACAATGAGCAGTTCTTC.

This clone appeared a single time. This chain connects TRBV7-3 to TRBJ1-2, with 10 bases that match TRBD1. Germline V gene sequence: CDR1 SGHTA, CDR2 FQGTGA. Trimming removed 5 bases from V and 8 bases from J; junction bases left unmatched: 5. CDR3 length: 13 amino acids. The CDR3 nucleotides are TGTGCCAGCAGCCCTGACAGGGGGCAAGGCTACACCTTC. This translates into CASSPDRGQGYTF. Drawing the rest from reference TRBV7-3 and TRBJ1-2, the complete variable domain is GAGVSQTPSNKVTEKGKYVELRCDPISGHTALYWYRQSLGQGPEFLIYFQGTGAADDSGLPNDRFFAVRPEGSVSTLKIQRTERGDSAVYLCASSPDRGQGYTFGSGTRLTVV.

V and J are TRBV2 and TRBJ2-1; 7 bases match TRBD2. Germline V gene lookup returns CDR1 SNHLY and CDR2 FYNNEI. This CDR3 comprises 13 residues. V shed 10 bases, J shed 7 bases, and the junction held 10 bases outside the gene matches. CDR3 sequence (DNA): TGTGCCACCGTGCAGCGGGGTTGGAATGAGCAGTTCTTC. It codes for CATVQRGWNEQFF. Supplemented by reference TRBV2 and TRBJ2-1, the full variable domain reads EPEVTQTPSHQVTQMGQEVILRCVPISNHLYFYWYRQILGQKVEFLVSFYNNEISEKSEIFDDQFSVERPDGSNFTLKIRSTKLEDSAMYFCATVQRGWNEQFFGPGTRLTVL.

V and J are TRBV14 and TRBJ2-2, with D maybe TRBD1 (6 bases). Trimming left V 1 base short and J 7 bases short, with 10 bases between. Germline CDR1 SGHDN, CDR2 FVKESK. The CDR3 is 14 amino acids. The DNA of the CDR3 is TGTGCCAGCAGCCAAGTTACAGGGAGCGGGGAGCTGTTTTTT. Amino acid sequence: CASSQVTGSGELFF.

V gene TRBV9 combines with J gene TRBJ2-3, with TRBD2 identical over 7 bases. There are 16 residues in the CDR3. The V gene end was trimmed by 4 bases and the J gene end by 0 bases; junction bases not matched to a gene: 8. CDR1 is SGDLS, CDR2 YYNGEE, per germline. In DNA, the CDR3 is TGTGCCAGCAGCCCCCCGACTAGCAGGAGCACAGATACGCAGTATTTT. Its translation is CASSPPTSRSTDTQYF. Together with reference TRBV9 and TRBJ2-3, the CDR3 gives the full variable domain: DSGVTQTPKHLITATGQRVTLRCSPRSGDLSVYWYQQSLDQGLQFLIQYYNGEERAKGNILERFSAQQFPDLHSELNLSSLELGDSALYFCASSPPTSRSTDTQYFGPGTRLTVL.

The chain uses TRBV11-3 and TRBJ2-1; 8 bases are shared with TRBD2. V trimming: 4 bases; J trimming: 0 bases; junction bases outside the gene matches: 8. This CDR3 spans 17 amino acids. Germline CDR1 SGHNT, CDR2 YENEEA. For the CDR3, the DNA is TGTGCCAGCAGCTCCAGACTAGCGTCCCCCTCCTACAATGAGCAGTTCTTC. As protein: CASSSRLASPSYNEQFF.

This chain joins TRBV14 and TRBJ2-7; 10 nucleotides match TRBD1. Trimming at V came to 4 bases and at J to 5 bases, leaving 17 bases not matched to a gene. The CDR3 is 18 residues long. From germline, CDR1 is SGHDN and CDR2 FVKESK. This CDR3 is CASSRLRHETGGVNEQYF. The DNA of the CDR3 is TGTGCCAGCAGCCGACTCCGTCACGAGACAGGGGGCGTGAACGAGCAGTACTTC.

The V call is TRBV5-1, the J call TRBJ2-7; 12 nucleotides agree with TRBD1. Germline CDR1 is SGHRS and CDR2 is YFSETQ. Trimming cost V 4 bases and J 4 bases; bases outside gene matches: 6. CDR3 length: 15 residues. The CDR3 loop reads CASSKGTGGDYEQYF. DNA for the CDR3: TGCGCCAGCAGCAAGGGGACAGGGGGCGATTACGAGCAGTACTTC.

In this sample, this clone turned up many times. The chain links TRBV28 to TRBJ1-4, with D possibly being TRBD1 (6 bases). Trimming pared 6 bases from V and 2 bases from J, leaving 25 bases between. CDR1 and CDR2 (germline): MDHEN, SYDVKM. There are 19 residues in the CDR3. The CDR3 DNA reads TGTGCCAGCAGCGGCTCCCGGGGGGGGGCAGTTAGGACTAATGAAAAACTGTTTTTT. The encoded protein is CASSGSRGGAVRTNEKLFF.

The CDR3 nucleotides are TGTGCCAGCAGCCAAGACAGGTCCCCTGGAAACACCATATATTTT. Translated: CASSQDRSPGNTIYF. The chain is built from TRBV6-5 and TRBJ1-3; tentative D call: TRBD1 (6 bases). Between the trimmed V and J ends, which lost 6 bases and 2 bases, there was a span of 14 bases. This CDR3 is built from 15 residues. From germline, CDR1 is MNHEY and CDR2 SVGAGI.

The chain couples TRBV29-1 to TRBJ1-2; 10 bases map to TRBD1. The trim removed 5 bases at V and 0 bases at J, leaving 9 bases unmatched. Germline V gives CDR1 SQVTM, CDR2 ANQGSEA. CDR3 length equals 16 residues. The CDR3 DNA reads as TGCAGCGTTCCCCGGGACAGGGGCTACCCTAACTATGGCTACACCTTC. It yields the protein CSVPRDRGYPNYGYTF.

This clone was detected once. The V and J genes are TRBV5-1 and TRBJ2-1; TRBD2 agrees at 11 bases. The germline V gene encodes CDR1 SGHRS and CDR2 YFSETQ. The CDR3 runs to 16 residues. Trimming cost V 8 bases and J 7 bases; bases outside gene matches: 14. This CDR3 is CASFRSVAGGENEQFF. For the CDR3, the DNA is TGCGCCAGTTTCCGAAGCGTAGCGGGAGGGGAAAATGAGCAGTTCTTC.

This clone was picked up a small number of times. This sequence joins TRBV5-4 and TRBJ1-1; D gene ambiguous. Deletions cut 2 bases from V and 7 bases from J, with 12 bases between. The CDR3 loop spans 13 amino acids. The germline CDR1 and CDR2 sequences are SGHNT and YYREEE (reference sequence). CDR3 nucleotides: TGTGCCAGCAGCTTTTTGGGTTCGGGTGAAGCTTTCTTT. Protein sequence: CASSFLGSGEAFF.